The 5 T cell receptor beta chains in this list originate from one sample, sequenced in a study of cytomegalovirus exposure and HLA in healthy donors. Amplification used 60 Vbeta primers and 13 Jbeta primers. Only in-frame clones appear in the TCRdb table, and some are missing; sequencing was by immunoSEQ multiplex PCR. The table has about 240,000 clones, 80% to 85% seen once. Input material: PBMCs. The receptors were sampled from a woman in her fifties or sixties in good health and CMV-seropositive.

Concerning this clone: This specimen includes other DNA sequences encoding the same CDR3. The chain combines TRBV19 with TRBJ1-1; maybe TRBD1 (6 bases). Germline V lookup: CDR1 LNHDA, CDR2 SQIVND (reference sequence). This CDR3 is built from 14 residues. Trimming pared 6 bases from V and 0 bases from J, leaving 11 bases between. The CDR3 nucleotides read TGTGCCAGTAGCAGCGGGGGGCTGAACACTGAAGCTTTCTTT. As protein: CASSSGGLNTEAFF.

By proportion, this clone is medium-sized (0.01 to 0.1%). The chain joins TRBV4-1 to TRBJ2-7; no reliable D call. Trimming removed 0 bases from V and 1 base from J, with 10 bases in between. Germline V gives CDR1 MGHRA, CDR2 YSYEKL. The CDR3 sequence is 15 residues long. The CDR3 loop is CASSQENGGSYEQYF. DNA of the CDR3: TGCGCCAGCAGCCAAGAAAACGGCGGATCCTACGAGCAGTACTTC.

The chain couples TRBV18 to TRBJ2-2; 10 bases line up with TRBD2. With V trimmed by 2 bases and J by 2 bases, 5 bases remained unmatched. Germline CDR1 and CDR2: KGHSH and LQKENI. CDR3 size: 17 residues. The DNA for the CDR3 is TGTGCCAGCTCACCATTCTCTAGCGGGAGTAACACCGGGGAGCTGTTTTTT. This translates into CASSPFSSGSNTGELFF.

V gene TRBV5-6 combines with J gene TRBJ2-5; the D is unclear. Between the trimmed V and J ends, which lost 0 bases and 0 bases, there was a span of 6 bases. This CDR3 region has 14 residues. The germline CDR1 and CDR2 sequences are SGHDT and YYEEEE. CDR3: CASSLGPNQETQYF. The CDR3, as DNA: TGTGCCAGCAGCTTGGGGCCGAACCAAGAGACCCAGTACTTC.

This clone was observed a single time. The chain employs TRBV23-1 and TRBJ2-5, with D tentatively TRBD1 (6 bases). TRBV23-1 is an ORF for which the function is uncertain. Deletions cut 0 bases from V and 2 bases from J, with 10 bases between. The CDR3 consists of 15 residues. The CDR3 DNA reads as TGCGCCAGCAGTCAATCAAGGGACAAGCAAGAGACCCAGTACTTC. Its protein product is CASSQSRDKQETQYF.